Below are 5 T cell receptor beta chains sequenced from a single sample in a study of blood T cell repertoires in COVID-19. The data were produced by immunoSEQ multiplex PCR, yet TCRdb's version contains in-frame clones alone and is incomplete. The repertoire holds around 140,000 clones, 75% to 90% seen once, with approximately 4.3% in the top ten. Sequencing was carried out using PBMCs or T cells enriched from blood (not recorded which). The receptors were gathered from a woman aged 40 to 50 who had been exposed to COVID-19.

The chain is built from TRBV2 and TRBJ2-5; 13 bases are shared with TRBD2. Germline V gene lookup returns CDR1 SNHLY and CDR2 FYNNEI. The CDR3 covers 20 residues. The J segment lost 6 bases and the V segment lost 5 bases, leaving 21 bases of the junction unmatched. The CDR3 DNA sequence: TGTGCCAGCAGTCCTCCGGGACTAGCGGGAAGAGCGATATGGATGAAGACCCAGTACTTC. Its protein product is CASSPPGLAGRAIWMKTQYF.

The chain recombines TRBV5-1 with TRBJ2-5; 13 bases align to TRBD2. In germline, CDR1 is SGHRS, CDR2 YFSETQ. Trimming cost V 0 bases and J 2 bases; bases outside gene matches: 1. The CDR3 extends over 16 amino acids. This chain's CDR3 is CASSLEGLAGQETQYF. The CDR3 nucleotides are TGCGCCAGCAGCTTGGAGGGACTAGCGGGGCAAGAGACCCAGTACTTC.

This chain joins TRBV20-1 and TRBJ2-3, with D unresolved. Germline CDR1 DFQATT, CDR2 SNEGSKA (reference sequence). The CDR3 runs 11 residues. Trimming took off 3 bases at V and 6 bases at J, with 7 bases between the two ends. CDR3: CSARFGDTQYF. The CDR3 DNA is TGCAGTGCTAGGTTCGGTGATACGCAGTATTTT.

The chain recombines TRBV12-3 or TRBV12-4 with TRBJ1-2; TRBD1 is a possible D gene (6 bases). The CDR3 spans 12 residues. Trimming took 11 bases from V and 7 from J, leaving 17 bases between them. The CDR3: CAVRAGGGGYTF. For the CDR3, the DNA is TGTGCCGTCAGGGCGGGGGGCGGTGGCTACACCTTC.

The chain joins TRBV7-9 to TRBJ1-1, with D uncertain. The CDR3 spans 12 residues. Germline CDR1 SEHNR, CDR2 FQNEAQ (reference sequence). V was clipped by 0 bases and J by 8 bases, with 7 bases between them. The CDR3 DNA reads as TGTGCCAGCAGCTTAGCGCAGACAGAAGCTTTCTTT. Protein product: CASSLAQTEAFF.